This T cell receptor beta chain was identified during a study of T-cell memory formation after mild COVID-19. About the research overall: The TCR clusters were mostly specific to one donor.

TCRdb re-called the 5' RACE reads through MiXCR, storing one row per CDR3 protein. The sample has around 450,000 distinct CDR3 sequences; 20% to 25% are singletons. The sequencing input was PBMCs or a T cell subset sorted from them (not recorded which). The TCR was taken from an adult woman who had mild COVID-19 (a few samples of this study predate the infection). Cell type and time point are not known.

The CDR3 DNA reads TGTGCCAGCAGTTTGGGCGGGACTTTCTTCGAGCAGTACTTC. Its translation: CASSLGGTFFEQYF. The chain recombines TRBV12-3 or TRBV12-4 with TRBJ2-7; perhaps TRBD2 as D (6 bases). V lost 3 bases to trimming and J lost 6 bases, with 15 bases between them. This CDR3 is 14 amino acids long.